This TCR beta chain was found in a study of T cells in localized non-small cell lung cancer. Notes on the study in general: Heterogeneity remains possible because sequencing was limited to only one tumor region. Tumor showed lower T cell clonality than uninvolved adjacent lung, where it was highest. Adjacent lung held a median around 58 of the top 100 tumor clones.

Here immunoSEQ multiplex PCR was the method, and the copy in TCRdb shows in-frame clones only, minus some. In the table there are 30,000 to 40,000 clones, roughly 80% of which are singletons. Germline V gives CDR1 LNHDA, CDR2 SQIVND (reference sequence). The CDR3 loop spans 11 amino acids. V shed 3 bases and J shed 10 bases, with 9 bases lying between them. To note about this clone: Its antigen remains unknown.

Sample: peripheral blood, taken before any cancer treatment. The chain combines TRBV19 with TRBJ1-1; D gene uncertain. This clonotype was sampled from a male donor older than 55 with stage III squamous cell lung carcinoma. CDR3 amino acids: CASSIDRRAFF. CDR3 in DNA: TGTGCCAGTAGTATTGATAGAAGAGCTTTCTTT.